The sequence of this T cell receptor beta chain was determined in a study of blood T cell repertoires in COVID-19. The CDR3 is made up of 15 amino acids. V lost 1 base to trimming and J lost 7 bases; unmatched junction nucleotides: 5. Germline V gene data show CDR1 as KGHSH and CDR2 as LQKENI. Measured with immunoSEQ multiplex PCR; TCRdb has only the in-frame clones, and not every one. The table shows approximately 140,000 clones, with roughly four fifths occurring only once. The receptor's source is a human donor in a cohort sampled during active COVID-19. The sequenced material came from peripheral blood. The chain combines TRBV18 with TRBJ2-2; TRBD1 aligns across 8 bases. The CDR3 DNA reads TGTGCCAGCTCACCACAGACAGGGGAGATCGGGGAGCTGTTTTTT. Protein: CASSPQTGEIGELFF.